The TCR beta chain described here comes from a study of metastatic and nonmetastatic thyroid tumors. TCRdb re-called the PCR reads through MiXCR. The sample has 15,000 or so clones, around a third seen once. The entire patient cohort was treatment-naive prior to thyroid surgery. This clone is medium-sized. Unmatched junction bases numbered 5, after V lost 0 bases and J lost 6 bases. Germline lookup yields CDR1 SQVTM and CDR2 ANQGSEA. The CDR3 covers 14 residues. What was sequenced was tumor tissue. This chain connects TRBV29-1 to TRBJ1-2, with TRBD1 identical over 9 bases. This clonotype was sampled from a male donor with papillary thyroid cancer or a benign thyroid nodule (not recorded which). Some clones in this sample may be carry-over from other donors' samples. CDR3 in amino acids: CSVEDKDRGHGYTF. The CDR3 coding sequence is TGCAGCGTTGAAGATAAGGACAGGGGACATGGCTACACCTTC.